This note documents a single TCR beta chain sequence. There are 14 residues in the CDR3. CDR1 and CDR2 (germline): LNHDA, SQIVND (reference sequence). V dropped 7 bases and J dropped 3; count of bases not matched to a gene: 2. The sample originates from a study of cytotoxic CD8 clonotypes in ibrutinib-treated CLL. Assay used: immunoSEQ multiplex PCR; TCRdb lists only in-frame clones, some missing. The table lists 45,000 to 50,000 clones, around half of them singletons. This material consisted of PBMCs, taken after 12 months of ibrutinib treatment. J is TRBJ2-1 and V is TRBV19; 11 nucleotides line up with TRBD1. The receptor's source is a human donor with chronic lymphocytic leukemia. DNA for the CDR3: TGTGCCAGTACTGGGACAGGGGGCTACAATGAGCAGTTCTTC. It codes for CASTGTGGYNEQFF.